This T cell receptor (beta chain) stems from a study of blood T cell repertoires in COVID-19. The CDR3 is 14 amino acids. CDR1 LGHNT and CDR2 FRNRAP come from the germline V gene. V lost 4 bases, J lost 4 bases, and 13 bases lay in between. Original processing notes: Scientists estimated how many nucleated cells there were by amplifying reference gene primers. Libraries were prepared by immunoSEQ multiplex PCR; TCRdb keeps only in-frame clonotypes and omits some of them. V and J calls and clone size are given by that table; D and trimming were obtained from the DNA. Of about 21,000 clones in the sample, around 79% were seen once.

V and J are TRBV12-5 and TRBJ1-2; a weak D match, TRBD1 (5 bases). The sequenced sample was peripheral blood. The receptor comes from a man at least 80 years old with acute or convalescent COVID-19. In nucleotides, the CDR3 is TGTGCTAGTGGTTCCCTACAGGAACCCTATGGCTACACCTTC. Translating gives CASGSLQEPYGYTF.